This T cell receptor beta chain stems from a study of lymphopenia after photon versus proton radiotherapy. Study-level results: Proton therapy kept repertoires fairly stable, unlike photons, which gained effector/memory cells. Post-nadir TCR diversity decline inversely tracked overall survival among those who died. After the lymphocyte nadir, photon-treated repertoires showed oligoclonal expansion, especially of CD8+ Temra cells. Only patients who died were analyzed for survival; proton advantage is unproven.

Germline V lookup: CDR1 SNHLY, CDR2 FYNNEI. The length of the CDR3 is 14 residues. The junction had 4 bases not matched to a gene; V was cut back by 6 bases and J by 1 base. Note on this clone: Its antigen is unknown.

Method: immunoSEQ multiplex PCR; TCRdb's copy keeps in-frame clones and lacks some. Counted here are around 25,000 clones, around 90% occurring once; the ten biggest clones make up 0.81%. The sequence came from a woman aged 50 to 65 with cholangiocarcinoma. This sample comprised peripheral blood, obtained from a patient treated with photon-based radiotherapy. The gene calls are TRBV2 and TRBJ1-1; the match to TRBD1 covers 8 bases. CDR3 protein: CASRAGTGNTEAFF. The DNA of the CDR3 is TGTGCCAGCAGGGCCGGGACAGGGAACACTGAAGCTTTCTTT.